In its sample, the clone carrying this TCR beta chain ranks as large. These data originate in a study of patients and donors after allogeneic stem cell transplantation. TCRdb redid the calling of the RT-PCR reads with MiXCR, one entry per CDR3 protein. The sample lists 280 or so distinct CDR3 sequences, approximately 1.1% seen once, with approximately 48% in the top ten. Germline CDR1 is SGHTA and CDR2 is FQGNSA. V dropped 4 bases and J dropped 6; count of bases not matched to a gene: 6. This CDR3 has 15 amino acids. The chain has TRBV7-2 and TRBJ2-2; 9 bases match TRBD1. Sequenced input: blood, either unsorted or a sorted T cell fraction (not recorded which). This receptor was obtained from a human donor who was either an allogeneic HSCT recipient or a stem cell or donor lymphocyte infusion donor (not recorded which). It is not recorded whose cells these are; they may come from a transplant donor. The CDR3 sequence: CASSSTGGVAGELFF. CDR3 DNA sequence: TGTGCCAGCAGCTCAACAGGGGGCGTGGCCGGGGAGCTGTTTTTT.